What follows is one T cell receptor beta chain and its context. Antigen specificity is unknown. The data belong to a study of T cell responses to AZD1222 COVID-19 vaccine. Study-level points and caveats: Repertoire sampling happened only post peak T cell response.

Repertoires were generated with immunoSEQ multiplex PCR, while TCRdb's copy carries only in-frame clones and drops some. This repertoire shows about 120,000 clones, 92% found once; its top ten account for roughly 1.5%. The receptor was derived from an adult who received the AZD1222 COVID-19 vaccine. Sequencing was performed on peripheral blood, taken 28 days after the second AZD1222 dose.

CDR3 nucleotide sequence: TGTGCCTGGAGGCAGGGACTAGCGGACACAGATACGCAGTATTTT. Its protein is CAWRQGLADTDTQYF. V and J are TRBV30 and TRBJ2-3, with 11 bases identical to TRBD2. This CDR3 is built from 15 residues. Trimming removed 3 bases from V and 2 bases from J; junction bases left unmatched: 4. Germline CDR1 is GTSNPN and CDR2 is SVGIG (reference sequence).